This T cell receptor beta chain appears in the sequencing data of a study of tumor and adjacent non-tumor tissue in lung cancer. Overall study: Some 4.1 million productive TCRbeta reads were obtained per sample on average.

This sample's RNA came from whole unsorted tissue. The normal lung tissue was taken more than 3 cm from the tumor edge. With regard to this clonotype: Just one base apart from a much larger clone, this may be a read error.

CDR1 and CDR2 from the germline V gene are SEHNR and FQNEAQ (reference sequence). This CDR3 is built from 15 residues. The library came from three nested PCR rounds adapted from ARM-PCR protocols. MiXCR, run by TCRdb on the multiplex PCR reads, gives a single entry per CDR3 protein. Of about 98,000 distinct CDR3 sequences listed, around three quarters were seen once; the top ten hold roughly 29%. Sequenced input: distant non-tumor lung tissue. The source of this sequence is a man aged 55 to 69 with small cell lung cancer. The V and J genes are TRBV7-9 and TRBJ2-3; D is perhaps TRBD2 (6 bases). This CDR3 is CASSLVSGGTVTQYF. For the CDR3, the DNA is TGTGCCAGCAGCTTAGTTAGCGGTGGCACAGTTACGCAGTATTTT.